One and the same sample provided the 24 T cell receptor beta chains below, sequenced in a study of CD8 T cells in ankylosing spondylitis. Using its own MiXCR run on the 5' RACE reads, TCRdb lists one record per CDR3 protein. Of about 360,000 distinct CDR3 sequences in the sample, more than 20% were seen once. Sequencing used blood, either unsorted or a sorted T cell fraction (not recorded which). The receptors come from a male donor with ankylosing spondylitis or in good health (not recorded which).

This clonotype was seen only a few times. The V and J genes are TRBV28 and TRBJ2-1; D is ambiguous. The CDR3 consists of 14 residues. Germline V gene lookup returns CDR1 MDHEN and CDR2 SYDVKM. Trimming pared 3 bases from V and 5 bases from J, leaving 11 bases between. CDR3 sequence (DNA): TGTGCCAGCAGTTTGGCCCCGACCCACAATGAGCAGTTCTTC. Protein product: CASSLAPTHNEQFF.

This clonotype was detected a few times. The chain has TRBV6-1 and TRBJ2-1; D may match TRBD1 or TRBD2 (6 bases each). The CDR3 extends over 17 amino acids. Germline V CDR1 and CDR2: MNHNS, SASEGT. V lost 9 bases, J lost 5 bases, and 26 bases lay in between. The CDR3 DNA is TGTGCCAGTAAATTTCTTTTGCGGGACACGGCTAACAATGAGCAGTTCTTC. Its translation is CASKFLLRDTANNEQFF.

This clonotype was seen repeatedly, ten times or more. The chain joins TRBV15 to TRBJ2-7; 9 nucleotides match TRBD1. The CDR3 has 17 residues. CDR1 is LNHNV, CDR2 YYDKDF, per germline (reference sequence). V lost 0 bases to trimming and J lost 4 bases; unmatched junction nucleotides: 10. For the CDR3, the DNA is TGTGCCACCAGCAGAGACCGGATGGGACAGGGAAAATACGAGCAGTACTTC. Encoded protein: CATSRDRMGQGKYEQYF.

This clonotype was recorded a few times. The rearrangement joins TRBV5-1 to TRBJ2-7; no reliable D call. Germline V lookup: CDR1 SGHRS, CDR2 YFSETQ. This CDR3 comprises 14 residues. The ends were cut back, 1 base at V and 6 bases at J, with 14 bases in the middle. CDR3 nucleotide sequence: TGCGCCAGCAGCTTGAGCCCCCTTGTCCCCGAGCAGTACTTC. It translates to CASSLSPLVPEQYF.

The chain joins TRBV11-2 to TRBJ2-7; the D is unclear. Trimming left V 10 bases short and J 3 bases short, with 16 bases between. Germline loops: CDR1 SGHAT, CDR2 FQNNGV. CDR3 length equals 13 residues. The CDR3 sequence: CATSRDEVYEQYF. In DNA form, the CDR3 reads TGTGCCACCTCAAGGGATGAGGTCTACGAGCAGTACTTC.

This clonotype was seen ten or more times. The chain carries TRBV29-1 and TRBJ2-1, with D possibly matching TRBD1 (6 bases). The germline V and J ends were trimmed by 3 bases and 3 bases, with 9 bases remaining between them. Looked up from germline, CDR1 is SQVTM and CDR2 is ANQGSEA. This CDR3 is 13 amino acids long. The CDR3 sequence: CSVEDSNYNEQFF. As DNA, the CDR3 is TGCAGCGTTGAGGACAGCAACTACAATGAGCAGTTCTTC.

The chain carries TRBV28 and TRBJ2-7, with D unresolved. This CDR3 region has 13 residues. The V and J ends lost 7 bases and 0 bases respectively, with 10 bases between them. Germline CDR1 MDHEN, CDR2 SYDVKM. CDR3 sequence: CASNLSPSYEQYF. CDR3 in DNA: TGTGCCAGCAACCTATCCCCCTCCTACGAGCAGTACTTC.

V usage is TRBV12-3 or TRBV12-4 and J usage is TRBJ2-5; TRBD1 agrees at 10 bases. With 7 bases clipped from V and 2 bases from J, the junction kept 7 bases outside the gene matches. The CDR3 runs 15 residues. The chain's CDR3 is CASTTTGGEQETQYF. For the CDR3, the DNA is TGTGCCAGCACAACGACAGGGGGCGAGCAAGAGACCCAGTACTTC.

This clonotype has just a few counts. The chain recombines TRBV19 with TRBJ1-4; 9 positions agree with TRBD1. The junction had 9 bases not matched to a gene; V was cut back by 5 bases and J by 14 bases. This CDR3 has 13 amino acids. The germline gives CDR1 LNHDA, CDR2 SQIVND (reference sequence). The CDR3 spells CASSPGQGLILFF. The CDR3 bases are TGTGCCAGTAGTCCGGGACAGGGATTGATTCTGTTTTTT. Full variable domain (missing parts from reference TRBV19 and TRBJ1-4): DGGITQSPKYLFRKEGQNVTLSCEQNLNHDAMYWYRQDPGQGLRLIYYSQIVNDFQKGDIAEGYSVSREKKESFPLTVTSAQKNPTAFYLCASSPGQGLILFFGSGTQLSVL.

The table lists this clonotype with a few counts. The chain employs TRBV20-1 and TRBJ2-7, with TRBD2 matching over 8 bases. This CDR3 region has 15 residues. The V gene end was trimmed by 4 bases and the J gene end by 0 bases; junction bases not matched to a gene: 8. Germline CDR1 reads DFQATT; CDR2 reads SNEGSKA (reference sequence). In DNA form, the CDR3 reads TGCAGTGCTAAGAGTGAGCTAGCGGGCTCCTACGAGCAGTACTTC. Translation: CSAKSELAGSYEQYF.

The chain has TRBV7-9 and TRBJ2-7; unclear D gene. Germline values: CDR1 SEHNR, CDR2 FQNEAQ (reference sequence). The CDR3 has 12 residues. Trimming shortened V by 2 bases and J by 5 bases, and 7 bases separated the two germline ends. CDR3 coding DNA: TGTGCCAGCAGCTTAAGGACGAACGAGCAGTACTTC. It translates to CASSLRTNEQYF.

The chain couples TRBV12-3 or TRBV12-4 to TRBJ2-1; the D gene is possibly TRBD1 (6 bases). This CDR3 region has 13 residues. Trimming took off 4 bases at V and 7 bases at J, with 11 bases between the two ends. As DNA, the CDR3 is TGTGCCAGCAGTTCAGGGGTGCGGAATGAGCAGTTCTTC. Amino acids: CASSSGVRNEQFF.

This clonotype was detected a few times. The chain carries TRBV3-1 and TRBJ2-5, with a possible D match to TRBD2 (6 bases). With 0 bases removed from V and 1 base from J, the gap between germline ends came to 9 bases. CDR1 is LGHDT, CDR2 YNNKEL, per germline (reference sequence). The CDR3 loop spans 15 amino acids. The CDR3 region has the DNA TGTGCCAGCAGCCAAGAACTAGCTGTCCAAGAGACCCAGTACTTC. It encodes CASSQELAVQETQYF.

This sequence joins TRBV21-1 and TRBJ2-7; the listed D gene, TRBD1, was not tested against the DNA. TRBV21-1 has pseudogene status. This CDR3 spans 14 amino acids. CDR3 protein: CASSTWTGKYEQYF. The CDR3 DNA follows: TGTGCCAGCAGCACTTGGACAGGGAAATACGAGCAGTACTTC.

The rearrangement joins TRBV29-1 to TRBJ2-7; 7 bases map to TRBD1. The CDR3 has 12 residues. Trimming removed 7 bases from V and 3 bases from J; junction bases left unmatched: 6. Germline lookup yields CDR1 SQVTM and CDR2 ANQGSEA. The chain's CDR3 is CSGSRDSYEQYF. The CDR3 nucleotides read TGCAGCGGGAGCCGGGACAGCTACGAGCAGTACTTC.

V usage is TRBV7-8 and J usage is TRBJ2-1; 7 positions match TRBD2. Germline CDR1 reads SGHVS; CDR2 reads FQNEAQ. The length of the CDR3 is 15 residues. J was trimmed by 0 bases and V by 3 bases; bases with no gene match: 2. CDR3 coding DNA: TGTGCCAGCAGCTTGGCGGGGGTCTCCTACAATGAGCAGTTCTTC. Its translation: CASSLAGVSYNEQFF.

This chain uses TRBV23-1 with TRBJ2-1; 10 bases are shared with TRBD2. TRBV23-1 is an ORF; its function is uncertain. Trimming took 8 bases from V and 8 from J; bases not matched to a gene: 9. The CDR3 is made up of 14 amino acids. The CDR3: CASQSGGAFYEQFF. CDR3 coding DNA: TGCGCCAGCCAAAGCGGGGGGGCGTTCTATGAGCAGTTCTTC.

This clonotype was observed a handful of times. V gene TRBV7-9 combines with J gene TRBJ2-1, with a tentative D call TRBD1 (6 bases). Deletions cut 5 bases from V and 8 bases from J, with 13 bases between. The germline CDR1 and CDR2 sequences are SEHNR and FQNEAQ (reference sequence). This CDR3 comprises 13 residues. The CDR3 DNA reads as TGTGCCAGCAGCCCCCCAGGGGTTGATGAGCAGTTCTTC. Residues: CASSPPGVDEQFF.

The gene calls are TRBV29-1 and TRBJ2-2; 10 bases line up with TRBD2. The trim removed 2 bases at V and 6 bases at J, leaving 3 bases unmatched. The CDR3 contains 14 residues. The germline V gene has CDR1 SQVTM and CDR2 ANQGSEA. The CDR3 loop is CSVELAGVPGELFF. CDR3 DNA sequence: TGCAGCGTTGAACTAGCGGGGGTGCCCGGGGAGCTGTTTTTT.

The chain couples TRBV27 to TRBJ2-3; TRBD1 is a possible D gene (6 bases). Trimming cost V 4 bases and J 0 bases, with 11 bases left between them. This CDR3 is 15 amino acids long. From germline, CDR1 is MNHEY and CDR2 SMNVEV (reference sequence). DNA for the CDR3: TGTGCCAGCAGTTATATGACAGGTAGCACAGATACGCAGTATTTT. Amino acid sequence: CASSYMTGSTDTQYF.

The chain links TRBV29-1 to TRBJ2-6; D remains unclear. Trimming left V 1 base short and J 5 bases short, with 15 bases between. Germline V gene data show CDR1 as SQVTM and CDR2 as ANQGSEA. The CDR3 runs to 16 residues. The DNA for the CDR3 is TGCAGCGTTGAAGGACACCCTAACAGTAGGGCCAACGTCCTGACTTTC. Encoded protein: CSVEGHPNSRANVLTF.

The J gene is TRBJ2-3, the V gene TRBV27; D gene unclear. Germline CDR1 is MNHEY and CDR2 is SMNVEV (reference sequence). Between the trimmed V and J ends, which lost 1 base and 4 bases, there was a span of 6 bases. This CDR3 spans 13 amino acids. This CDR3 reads CASSLYFPDTQYF. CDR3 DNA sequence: TGTGCCAGCAGTTTATATTTCCCAGATACGCAGTATTTT.

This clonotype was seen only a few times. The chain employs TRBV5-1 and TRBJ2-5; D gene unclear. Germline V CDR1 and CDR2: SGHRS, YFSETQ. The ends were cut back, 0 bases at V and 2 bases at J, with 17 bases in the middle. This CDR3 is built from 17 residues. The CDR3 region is CASSLGYGVTSQETQYF. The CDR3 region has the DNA TGCGCCAGCAGCTTGGGCTATGGGGTGACTTCTCAAGAGACCCAGTACTTC.

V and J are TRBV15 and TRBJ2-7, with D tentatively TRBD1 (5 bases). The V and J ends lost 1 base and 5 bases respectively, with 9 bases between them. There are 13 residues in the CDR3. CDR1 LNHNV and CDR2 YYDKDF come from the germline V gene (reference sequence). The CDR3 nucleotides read TGTGCCACCAGCAGAGTCCAGGGCGACGAGCAGTACTTC. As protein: CATSRVQGDEQYF.